Below, one T cell receptor (beta chain) is given with its context. This sample was taken from a study of blood T cell repertoires in COVID-19. At the level of the study: Italy, Spain and the United States were the sources of the convalescent and acute COVID-19 samples.

Per the original methods: Estimation of nucleated cell counts relied on the amplification of reference gene primers. Sequencing was performed with immunoSEQ multiplex PCR; in TCRdb, only in-frame clones are kept and a portion is missing. V and J calls plus clone size are reproduced from that table; the DNA served to infer D and trimming. The sample records 200,000 or so clones, around 85% being singletons. V lost 5 bases, J lost 11 bases, and 18 bases lay in between. Germline values: CDR1 MDHEN, CDR2 SYDVKM. There are 13 residues in the CDR3. The clonotype was recovered from a man between 65 and 85 years old with active or convalescent COVID-19. The V gene is TRBV28, the J gene TRBJ1-1; D possibly corresponds to TRBD1 (6 bases). Sequenced sample: peripheral blood. The DNA for the CDR3 is TGTGCCAGCAGTCCTGATGGGAAGAGGGGGGCTTTCTTT. Translating it yields CASSPDGKRGAFF.